This T cell receptor beta chain was captured by sequencing in a study of blood T cell repertoires in COVID-19. Using immunoSEQ multiplex PCR, the repertoire was profiled, and TCRdb retains in-frame clones only, with some absent. The sample lists under 300,000 clones, roughly 86% seen once, with about 3.3% in the top ten. The CDR3 contains 14 residues. The germline CDR1 and CDR2 sequences are SGHDN and FVKESK. J was trimmed by 5 bases and V by 3 bases; bases with no gene match: 1. This rearrangement joins TRBV14 to TRBJ2-5, with TRBD1 matching 12 bases. The sequence was obtained from a woman aged 35 to 49 with acute COVID-19. Material: PBMCs or T cells enriched from blood (not recorded which). DNA for the CDR3: TGTGCCAGCAGCCAGGGACAGGGGGCGGAGACCCAGTACTTC. It codes for CASSQGQGAETQYF. Full variable domain (remainder filled in from reference TRBV14 and TRBJ2-5): EAGVTQFPSHSVIEKGQTVTLRCDPISGHDNLYWYRRVMGKEIKFLLHFVKESKQDESGMPNNRFLAERTGGTYSTLKVQPAELEDSGVYFCASSQGQGAETQYFGPGTRLLVL.